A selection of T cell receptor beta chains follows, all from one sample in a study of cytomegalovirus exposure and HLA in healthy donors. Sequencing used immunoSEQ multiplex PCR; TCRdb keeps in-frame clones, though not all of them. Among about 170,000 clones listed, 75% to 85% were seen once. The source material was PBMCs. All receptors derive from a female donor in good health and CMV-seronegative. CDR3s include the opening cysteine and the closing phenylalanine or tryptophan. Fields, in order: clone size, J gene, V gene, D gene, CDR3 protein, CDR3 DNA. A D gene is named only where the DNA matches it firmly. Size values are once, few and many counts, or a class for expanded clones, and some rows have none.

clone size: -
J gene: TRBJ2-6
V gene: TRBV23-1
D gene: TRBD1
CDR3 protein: CARQNDEQGPANVLTF
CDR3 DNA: TGCGCCCGACAAAACGACGAACAGGGGCCAGCCAACGTCCTGACTTTC

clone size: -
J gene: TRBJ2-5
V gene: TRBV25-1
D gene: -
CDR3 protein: CASSENGNRGETQYF
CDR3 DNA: TGTGCCAGCAGTGAAAATGGAAATCGAGGAGAGACCCAGTACTTC

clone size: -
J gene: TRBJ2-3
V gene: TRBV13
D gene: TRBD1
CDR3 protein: CASSFEAGGPHSTDTQYF
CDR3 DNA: TGTGCCAGCAGCTTTGAAGCAGGGGGCCCGCATAGCACAGATACGCAGTATTTT

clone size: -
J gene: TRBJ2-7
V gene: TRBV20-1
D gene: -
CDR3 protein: CSARNRGFQYF
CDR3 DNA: TGCAGTGCTAGAAACCGAGGGTTTCAGTACTTC

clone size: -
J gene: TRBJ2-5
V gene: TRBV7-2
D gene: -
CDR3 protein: CASSLGGRETQYF
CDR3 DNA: TGTGCCAGCAGCTTAGGAGGCCGAGAGACCCAGTACTTC

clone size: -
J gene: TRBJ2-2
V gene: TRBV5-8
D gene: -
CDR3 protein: CASSLQGSTGELFF
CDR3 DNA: TGTGCCAGCAGCTTGCAGGGTAGCACCGGGGAGCTGTTTTTT

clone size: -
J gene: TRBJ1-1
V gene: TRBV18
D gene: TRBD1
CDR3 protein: CASSPGQGPTEAFF
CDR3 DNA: TGTGCCAGCTCACCCGGACAGGGTCCCACTGAAGCTTTCTTT

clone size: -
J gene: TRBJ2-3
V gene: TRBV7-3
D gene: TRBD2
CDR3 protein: CASSRLAGGEGTDTQYF
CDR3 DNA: TGTGCCAGCAGCCGACTAGCGGGGGGGGAAGGCACAGATACGCAGTATTTT

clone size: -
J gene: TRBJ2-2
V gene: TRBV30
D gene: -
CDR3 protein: CAWTEAYRNTGELFF
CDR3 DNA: TGTGCCTGGACGGAGGCTTATCGTAACACCGGGGAGCTGTTTTTT

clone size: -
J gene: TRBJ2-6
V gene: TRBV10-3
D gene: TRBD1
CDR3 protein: CAISETTRGRFSGANVLTF
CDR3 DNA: TGTGCCATCAGTGAGACTACCAGGGGGCGATTTTCTGGGGCCAACGTCCTGACTTTC

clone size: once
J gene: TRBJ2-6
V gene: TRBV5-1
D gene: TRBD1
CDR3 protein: CASSLEGPDRGRLGGANVLTF
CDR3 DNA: TGCGCCAGCAGCTTGGAAGGGCCTGACAGGGGTCGGTTAGGTGGGGCCAACGTCCTGACTTTC

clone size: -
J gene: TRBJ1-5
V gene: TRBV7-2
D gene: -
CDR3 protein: CASSLISGRSNQPQHF
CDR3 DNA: TGTGCCAGCAGCTTAATCTCAGGGCGAAGCAATCAGCCCCAGCATTTT

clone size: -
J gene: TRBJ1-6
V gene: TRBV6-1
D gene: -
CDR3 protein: CASSEMEGYSPLHF
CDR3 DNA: TGTGCCAGCAGTGAAATGGAGGGTTATTCACCCCTCCACTTT

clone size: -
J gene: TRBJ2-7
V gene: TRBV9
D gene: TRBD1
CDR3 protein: CASSVGTGNREQYF
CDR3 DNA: TGTGCCAGCAGTGTCGGGACAGGGAATCGCGAGCAGTACTTC

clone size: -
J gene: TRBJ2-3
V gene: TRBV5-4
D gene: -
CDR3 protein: CASSLETSSTDTQYF
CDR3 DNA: TGTGCCAGCAGCTTGGAAACATCTAGCACAGATACGCAGTATTTT

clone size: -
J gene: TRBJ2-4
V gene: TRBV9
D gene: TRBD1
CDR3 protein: CASSPRTGENIQYF
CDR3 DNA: TGTGCCAGCAGCCCACGGACAGGGGAAAACATTCAGTACTTC

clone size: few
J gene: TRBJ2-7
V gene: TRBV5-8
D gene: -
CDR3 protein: CASSLVPGNYEQYF
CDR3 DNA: TGTGCCAGCAGCTTGGTGCCAGGGAACTACGAGCAGTACTTC

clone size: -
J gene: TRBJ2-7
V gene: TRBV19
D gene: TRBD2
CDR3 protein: CASSDSRLALNYEQYF
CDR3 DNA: TGTGCCAGTAGTGATTCTCGACTAGCTTTAAACTACGAGCAGTACTTC

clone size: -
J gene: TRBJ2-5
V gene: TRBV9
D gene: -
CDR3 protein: CASSVGAGAKETQYF
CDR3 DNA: TGTGCCAGCAGCGTTGGTGCGGGGGCGAAAGAGACCCAGTACTTC

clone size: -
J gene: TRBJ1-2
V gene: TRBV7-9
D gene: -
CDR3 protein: CASSNHDIATGYTF
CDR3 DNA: TGTGCCAGCAGCAACCACGACATTGCCACCGGCTACACCTTC

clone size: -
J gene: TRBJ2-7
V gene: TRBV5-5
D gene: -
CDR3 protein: CASSFYWHSGEQYF
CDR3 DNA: TGTGCCAGCAGCTTTTACTGGCATTCGGGAGAGCAGTACTTC

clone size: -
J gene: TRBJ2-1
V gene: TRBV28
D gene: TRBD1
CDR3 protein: CASSLRWGGDRGNEQFF
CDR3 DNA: TGTGCCAGCAGTTTACGGTGGGGGGGGGACAGGGGCAATGAGCAGTTCTTC

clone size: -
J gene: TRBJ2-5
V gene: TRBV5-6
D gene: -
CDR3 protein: CASSLYETQYF
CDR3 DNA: TGTGCCAGCAGCTTATATGAGACCCAGTACTTC

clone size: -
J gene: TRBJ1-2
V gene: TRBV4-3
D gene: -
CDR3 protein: CASSSTIRLLLNYGYTF
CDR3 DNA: TGCGCCAGCAGTTCAACAATCAGACTTTTACTCAACTATGGCTACACCTTC

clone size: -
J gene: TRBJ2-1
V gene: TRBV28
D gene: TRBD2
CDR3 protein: CASTEARGQGLSGRIRNEQFF
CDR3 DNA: TGTGCCAGCACCGAAGCACGGGGGCAGGGCCTTAGCGGGAGGATCAGGAATGAGCAGTTCTTC

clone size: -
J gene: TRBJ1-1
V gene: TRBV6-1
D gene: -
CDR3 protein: CASSARRGGNTEAFF
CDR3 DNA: TGTGCCAGCAGTGCCAGAAGGGGGGGGAACACTGAAGCTTTCTTT

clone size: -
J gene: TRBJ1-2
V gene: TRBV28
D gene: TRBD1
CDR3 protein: CASTRGQGASYGYTF
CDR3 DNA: TGTGCCAGCACCAGGGGGCAGGGGGCGAGTTATGGCTACACCTTC

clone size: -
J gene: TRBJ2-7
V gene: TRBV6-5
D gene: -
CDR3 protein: CASTSPLGLQYF
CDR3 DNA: TGTGCCAGCACCTCCCCCCTGGGCCTGCAGTACTTC

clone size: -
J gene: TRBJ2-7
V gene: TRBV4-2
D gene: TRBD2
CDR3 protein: CASSQGIAGGTYEQYF
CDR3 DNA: TGTGCCAGCAGCCAAGGAATAGCGGGAGGCACGTACGAGCAGTACTTC

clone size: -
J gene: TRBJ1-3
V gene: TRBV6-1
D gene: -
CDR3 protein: CASSESPGARGNTIYF
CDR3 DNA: TGTGCCAGCAGTGAATCGCCGGGAGCCAGAGGAAACACCATATATTTT

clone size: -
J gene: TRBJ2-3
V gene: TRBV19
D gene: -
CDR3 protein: CASSIGLADTQYF
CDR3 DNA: TGTGCCAGTAGTATCGGGCTAGCGGATACGCAGTATTTT

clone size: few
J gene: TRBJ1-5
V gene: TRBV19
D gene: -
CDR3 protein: CASSIRTAGGNQPQHF
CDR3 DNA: TGTGCCAGTAGTATAAGGACAGCCGGCGGGAATCAGCCCCAGCATTTT

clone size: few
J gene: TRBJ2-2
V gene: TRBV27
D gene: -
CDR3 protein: CASSYSGELFF
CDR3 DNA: TGTGCCAGCAGTTACTCCGGGGAGCTGTTTTTT

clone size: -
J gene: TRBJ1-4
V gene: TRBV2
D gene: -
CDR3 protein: CASSLARATNEKLFF
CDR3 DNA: TGTGCCAGCAGCCTCGCGCGGGCAACTAATGAAAAACTGTTTTTT

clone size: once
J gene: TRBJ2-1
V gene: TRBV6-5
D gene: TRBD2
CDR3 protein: CASTNGLAGYNEQFF
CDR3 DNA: TGTGCCAGCACCAATGGACTAGCGGGGTACAATGAGCAGTTCTTC

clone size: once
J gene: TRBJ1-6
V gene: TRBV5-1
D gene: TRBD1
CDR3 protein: CASSFRPQGARNSPLHF
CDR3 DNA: TGCGCCAGCAGCTTTCGCCCACAGGGGGCAAGAAATTCACCCCTCCACTTT

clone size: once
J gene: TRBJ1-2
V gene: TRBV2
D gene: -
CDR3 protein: CASSEATGINYGYTF
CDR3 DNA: TGTGCCAGCAGTGAAGCAACAGGGATAAACTATGGCTACACCTTC

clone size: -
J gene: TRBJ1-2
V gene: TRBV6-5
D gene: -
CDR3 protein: CASSYYQGTGYGYTF
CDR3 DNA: TGTGCCAGCAGTTACTATCAGGGAACAGGCTATGGCTACACCTTC

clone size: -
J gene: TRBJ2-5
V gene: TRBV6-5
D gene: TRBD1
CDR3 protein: CASRGAGGETQYF
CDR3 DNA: TGTGCCAGCAGAGGTGCAGGGGGAGAGACCCAGTACTTC

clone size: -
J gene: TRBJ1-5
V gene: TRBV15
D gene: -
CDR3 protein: CATSREPGRAQPQHF
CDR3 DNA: TGTGCCACCAGCAGGGAGCCAGGGAGGGCCCAGCCCCAGCATTTT

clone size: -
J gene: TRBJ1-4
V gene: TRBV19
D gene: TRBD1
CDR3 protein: CASTHRGAGANEKLFF
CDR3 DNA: TGTGCCAGTACCCACAGGGGAGCCGGAGCTAATGAAAAACTGTTTTTT

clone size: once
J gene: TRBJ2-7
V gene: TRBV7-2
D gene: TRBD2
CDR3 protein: CASSLVGGGRVSYEQYF
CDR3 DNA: TGTGCCAGCAGCTTAGTAGGGGGCGGGAGGGTCTCCTACGAGCAGTACTTC

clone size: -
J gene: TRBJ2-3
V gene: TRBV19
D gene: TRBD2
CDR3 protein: CASSPRVAGALDTQYF
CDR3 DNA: TGTGCCAGTAGTCCCCGAGTAGCGGGGGCCTTAGATACGCAGTATTTT

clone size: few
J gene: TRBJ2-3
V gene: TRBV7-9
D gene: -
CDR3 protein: CASSGDTAAYTDTQYF
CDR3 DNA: TGTGCCAGCAGCGGGGACACCGCAGCCTACACAGATACGCAGTATTTT

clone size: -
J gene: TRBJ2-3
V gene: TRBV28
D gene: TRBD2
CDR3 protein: CASSLGGLAVVKWTDTQYF
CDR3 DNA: TGTGCCAGCAGTTTGGGGGGACTAGCGGTAGTAAAGTGGACAGATACGCAGTATTTT

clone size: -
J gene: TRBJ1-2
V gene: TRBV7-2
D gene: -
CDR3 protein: CASSLSAANYGYTF
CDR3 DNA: TGTGCCAGCAGCTTAAGCGCAGCTAACTATGGCTACACCTTC

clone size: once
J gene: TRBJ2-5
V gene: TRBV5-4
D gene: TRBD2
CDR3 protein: CASSLAGGSQETQYF
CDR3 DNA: TGTGCCAGCAGCTTAGCGGGGGGGTCCCAAGAGACCCAGTACTTC

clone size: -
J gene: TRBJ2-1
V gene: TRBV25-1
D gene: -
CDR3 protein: CASSEGAQFF
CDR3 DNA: TGTGCCAGCAGTGAGGGGGCCCAGTTCTTC

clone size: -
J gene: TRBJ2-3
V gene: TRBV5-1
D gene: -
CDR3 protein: CASSLVPGDTQYF
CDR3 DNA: TGCGCCAGCAGCTTGGTGCCGGGGGATACGCAGTATTTT

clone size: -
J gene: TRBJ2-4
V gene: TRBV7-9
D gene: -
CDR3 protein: CASSPLNSLAKNIQYF
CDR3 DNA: TGTGCCAGCAGCCCCCTAAACAGTTTAGCCAAAAACATTCAGTACTTC

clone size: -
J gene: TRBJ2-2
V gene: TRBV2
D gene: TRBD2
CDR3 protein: CASAGLAWTGELFF
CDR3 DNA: TGTGCCAGTGCAGGACTAGCGTGGACCGGGGAGCTGTTTTTT

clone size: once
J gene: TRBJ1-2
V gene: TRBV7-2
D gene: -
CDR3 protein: CASSLGQGRNYGYTF
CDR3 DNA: TGTGCCAGCAGCTTAGGTCAGGGCAGGAACTATGGCTACACCTTC

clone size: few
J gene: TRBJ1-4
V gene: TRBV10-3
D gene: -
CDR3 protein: CAISSLGQGVGKLFF
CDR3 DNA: TGTGCCATCAGTAGTCTAGGGCAGGGTGTGGGAAAACTGTTTTTT

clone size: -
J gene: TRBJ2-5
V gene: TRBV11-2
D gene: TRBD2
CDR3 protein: CASSIGTSTETQYF
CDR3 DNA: TGTGCCAGCAGCATAGGGACTAGCACAGAGACCCAGTACTTC

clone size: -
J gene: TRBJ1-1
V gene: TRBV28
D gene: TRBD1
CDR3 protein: CASSPRGQGGTEAFF
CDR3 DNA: TGTGCCAGCAGTCCGAGGGGACAGGGGGGCACTGAAGCTTTCTTT